This TCR beta chain emerged from a study of patients and donors after allogeneic stem cell transplantation. The CDR3 extends over 12 amino acids. V shed 5 bases and J shed 6 bases, with 10 bases lying between them. Germline V gives CDR1 MDHEN, CDR2 SYDVKM. TCRdb redid the calling of the RT-PCR reads with MiXCR, one entry per CDR3 protein. The profile covers about 210,000 distinct CDR3 sequences, with 38% appearing a single time and approximately 10% taken by the ten largest. This sequence was found in a human donor who was either an allogeneic HSCT recipient or a stem cell or donor lymphocyte infusion donor (not recorded which). It is not recorded whose cells these are; they may come from a transplant donor. The V gene is TRBV28, the J gene TRBJ1-2; D not certain. What was sequenced was blood, either unsorted or a sorted T cell fraction (not recorded which). CDR3 in amino acids: CASSPPQHGYTF. The DNA for the CDR3 is TGTGCCAGCAGTCCCCCTCAACATGGCTACACCTTC.